The next 9 T cell receptor beta chains were all read from a single sample in a study of cytomegalovirus exposure and HLA in healthy donors. The PCR used 60 Vbeta and 13 Jbeta primers. The assay was immunoSEQ multiplex PCR, and TCRdb's table has in-frame clones only and misses some. Across approximately 110,000 clones, the top ten clones capture about 0.58% of the sample. The sequenced sample was PBMCs. These receptors came from a man aged 45-60 years in good health and CMV-seronegative.

The chain couples TRBV2 to TRBJ1-4; D remains ambiguous. Trimming took off 7 bases at V and 7 bases at J, with 13 bases between the two ends. This CDR3 comprises 13 residues. Germline V gene sequence: CDR1 SNHLY, CDR2 FYNNEI. CDR3 in amino acids: CASNGRQSEKLFF. CDR3 nucleotides: TGTGCCAGCAATGGGAGGCAGAGTGAAAAACTGTTTTTT.

J is TRBJ2-5 and V is TRBV5-4, with TRBD2 identical over 7 bases. The CDR3 consists of 14 residues. After removal of 0 bases from V and 5 bases from J, the junction contained 4 bases not matched to a gene. Germline values: CDR1 SGHNT, CDR2 YYREEE (reference sequence). The CDR3 DNA sequence: TGTGCCAGCAGCTTGGGACTAGCTGGGGAGACCCAGTACTTC. Its translation is CASSLGLAGETQYF. The entire variable domain, with the rest obtained from reference TRBV5-4 and TRBJ2-5, is as follows: ETGVTQSPTHLIKTRGQQVTLRCSSQSGHNTVSWYQQALGQGPQFIFQYYREEENGRGNFPPRFSGLQFPNYSSELNVNALELDDSALYLCASSLGLAGETQYFGPGTRLLVL.

The gene calls are TRBV7-9 and TRBJ2-1, with 8 bases lining up with TRBD2. Trimming at V came to 2 bases and at J to 5 bases, leaving 8 bases not matched to a gene. This CDR3 contains 16 residues. The germline V gene has CDR1 SEHNR and CDR2 FQNEAQ (reference sequence). CDR3 residues: CASSLSGRGGHNEQFF. CDR3 DNA sequence: TGTGCCAGCAGCTTATCTGGTCGGGGGGGCCACAATGAGCAGTTCTTC.

V and J are TRBV7-9 and TRBJ2-7; 10 bases agree with TRBD1. J was trimmed by 3 bases and V by 2 bases; bases with no gene match: 4. The CDR3 has 15 residues. Germline CDR1 is SEHNR and CDR2 is FQNEAQ (reference sequence). CDR3 sequence: CASSLYDRGLYEQYF. CDR3 in DNA: TGTGCCAGCAGCTTATATGACAGGGGGCTCTACGAGCAGTACTTC.

V and J are TRBV4-3 and TRBJ2-2; 9 bases map to TRBD1. The CDR3 consists of 15 residues. The ends lost 4 bases at V and 2 bases at J; junction bases unmatched: 2. Germline V gene data show CDR1 as LGHNA and CDR2 as YSLEER. DNA of the CDR3: TGCGCCAGCAGCCCGGGACAGGGTAACACCGGGGAGCTGTTTTTT. Its translation is CASSPGQGNTGELFF.

This chain links TRBV4-1 with TRBJ2-7; 9 bases line up with TRBD1. Trimming cost V 4 bases and J 6 bases; bases outside gene matches: 10. Germline loops: CDR1 MGHRA, CDR2 YSYEKL. The CDR3 has 15 residues. CDR3 nucleotides: TGCGCCAGCAGCCGGTCACAGGGGGCGGTTAGCGAGCAGTACTTC. Amino acids: CASSRSQGAVSEQYF.

This chain links TRBV5-1 with TRBJ1-2; 8 bases fit TRBD1. The CDR3 is 14 amino acids. Germline CDR1 reads SGHRS; CDR2 reads YFSETQ. Unmatched junction bases numbered 1, after V lost 0 bases and J lost 3 bases. In nucleotides, the CDR3 is TGCGCCAGCAGCTTGGGGACAGGGTACTATGGCTACACCTTC. This gives the protein CASSLGTGYYGYTF.

The gene calls are TRBV15 and TRBJ2-1; 9 bases align to TRBD2. The V gene end was trimmed by 0 bases and the J gene end by 10 bases; junction bases not matched to a gene: 7. The CDR3 contains 15 residues. The germline V gene encodes CDR1 LNHNV and CDR2 YYDKDF (reference sequence). The CDR3, as DNA: TGTGCCACCAGCAGAGAGGCTAGCGGGGCCACAGAGCAGTTCTTC. Its translation is CATSREASGATEQFF.

The chain recombines TRBV9 with TRBJ1-1; TRBD1 agrees at 7 bases. The CDR3 is 14 amino acids. The germline V gene has CDR1 SGDLS and CDR2 YYNGEE. V dropped 3 bases and J dropped 1; count of bases not matched to a gene: 3. The CDR3 spells CASSAGQPNTEAFF. In DNA form, the CDR3 reads TGTGCCAGCAGCGCGGGACAGCCGAACACTGAAGCTTTCTTT.